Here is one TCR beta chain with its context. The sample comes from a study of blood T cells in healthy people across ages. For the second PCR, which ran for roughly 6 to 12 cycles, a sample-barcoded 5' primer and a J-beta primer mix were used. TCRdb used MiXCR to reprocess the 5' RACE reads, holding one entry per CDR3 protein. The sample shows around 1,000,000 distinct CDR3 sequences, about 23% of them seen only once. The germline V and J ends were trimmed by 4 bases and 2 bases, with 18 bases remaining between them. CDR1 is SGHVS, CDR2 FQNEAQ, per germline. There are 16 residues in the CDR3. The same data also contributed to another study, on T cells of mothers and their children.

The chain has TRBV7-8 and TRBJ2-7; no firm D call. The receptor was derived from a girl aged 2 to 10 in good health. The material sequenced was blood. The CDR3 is CASSSIITPKTYEQYF. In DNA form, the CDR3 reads TGTGCCAGCAGCTCTATTATTACCCCGAAGACCTACGAGCAGTACTTC.